The present T cell receptor (beta chain) was sequenced within a study of persistence of HIV-infected CD4 T cells. V was shortened by 10 bases and J by 2 bases, with 15 bases between the two germline ends. This CDR3 comprises 15 residues. Germline CDR1 and CDR2: SNHLY and FYNNEI. This clone appeared a single time. Its antigen is not identified. Stimulation used about 9.2 ug/mL lysate from CMV-infected fibroblasts. Memory cells lacking CD40L and CD69 with high CD45RO were sorted. General study results and limits: CMV- and Gag-responding cells had lower TCRbeta richness than CD3/CD28-responding cells. Degenerate expanded CDR3beta sequences were enriched among CMV- and Gag-responding cells.

This was the immunoSEQ version 4 assay in survey mode. Only in-frame clones appear in the TCRdb table, and some are missing; sequencing was by immunoSEQ multiplex PCR. The repertoire holds approximately 27,000 clones, with around 80% as singletons. Sequenced material: CD4+ T cells sorted from PBMCs after approximately 20-hour stimulation, taken from a patient who received antiretroviral therapy. The chain carries TRBV2 and TRBJ2-6; D is possibly TRBD1 or TRBD2 (5 bases each). This TCR came from an adult woman with HIV who was CMV-seropositive. CDR3 region: CAIHRGVPGANVLTF. DNA for the CDR3: TGTGCCATTCACCGAGGGGTTCCTGGGGCCAACGTCCTGACTTTC.